These 8 T cell receptor beta chains came from one sample sequenced in a study of shared clonotypes between healthy human individuals. The assay was immunoSEQ multiplex PCR, and TCRdb's table has in-frame clones only and misses some. The data hold fewer than 600,000 clones, with around 79% observed a single time. The sample comprised PBMCs. These receptors came from a woman aged 40-49 years in good health. Some clones in this sample may be carry-over from other donors' samples.

In this sample, this clone turned up many times. This rearrangement joins TRBV6-6 to TRBJ2-3, with D possibly being TRBD2 (6 bases). Per the germline V gene, CDR1 is MNHNY and CDR2 is SVGAGI (reference sequence). Trimming left V 7 bases short and J 4 bases short, with 15 bases between. The CDR3 contains 14 residues. The CDR3 here is CASTLALGSDTQYF. As DNA, the CDR3 is TGTGCCAGCACCCTAGCGCTAGGGTCAGATACGCAGTATTTT.

The rearrangement links TRBV18 to TRBJ2-1; D gene uncertain. V shed 0 bases and J shed 6 bases, with 9 bases lying between them. The CDR3 totals 14 residues. Germline V CDR1 and CDR2: KGHSH, LQKENI. The CDR3 sequence: CASSPPRPLNEQFF. In DNA form, the CDR3 reads TGTGCCAGCTCACCACCGAGGCCACTCAATGAGCAGTTCTTC.

This clone was counted between two and nine times. The chain uses TRBV27 and TRBJ2-6, with D perhaps being TRBD1 or TRBD2 (5 bases each). This CDR3 is built from 18 residues. V was cut by 6 bases and J by 4 bases, with 22 bases left in between. From germline, CDR1 is MNHEY and CDR2 SMNVEV (reference sequence). CDR3 in amino acids: CASSPFGAGAAGANVLTF. For the CDR3, the DNA is TGTGCCAGCAGCCCATTCGGGGCCGGGGCGGCGGGGGCCAACGTCCTGACTTTC. Full variable domain (remainder filled in from reference TRBV27 and TRBJ2-6): EAQVTQNPRYLITVTGKKLTVTCSQNMNHEYMSWYRQDPGLGLRQIYYSMNVEVTDKGDVPEGYKVSRKEKRNFPLILESPSPNQTSLYFCASSPFGAGAAGANVLTFGAGSRLTVL.

This chain uses TRBV11-3 with TRBJ2-2, with D unresolved. CDR1 and CDR2 (germline): SGHNT, YENEEA. Trimming took off 2 bases at V and 6 bases at J, with 7 bases between the two ends. The length of the CDR3 is 13 residues. The CDR3 loop reads CASSLNGAGELFF. The CDR3 nucleotides are TGTGCCAGCAGCTTAAATGGGGCCGGGGAGCTGTTTTTT.

The rearrangement uses TRBV30 and TRBJ1-4; weak D call: TRBD1 (6 bases). The CDR3 consists of 14 residues. Germline CDR1 GTSNPN, CDR2 SVGIG (reference sequence). V lost 7 bases to trimming and J lost 2 bases, with 14 bases between them. The CDR3 coding sequence is TGTGCCTCCCACAGGGTGGCGACTAATGAAAAACTGTTTTTT. Encoded protein: CASHRVATNEKLFF. Full variable domain (missing parts from reference TRBV30 and TRBJ1-4): SQTIHQWPATLVQPVGSPLSLECTVEGTSNPNLYWYRQAAGRGLQLLFYSVGIGQISSEVPQNLSASRPQDRQFILSSKKLLLSDSGFYLCASHRVATNEKLFFGSGTQLSVL.

This clone has at least ten counts. The DNA for the CDR3 is TGTGCCAGCAGGATTAGCGGGTTCAGCTCCTACAATGAGCAGTTCTTC. It yields the protein CASRISGFSSYNEQFF. The chain carries TRBV28 and TRBJ2-1; 7 bases align to TRBD2. The germline V gene has CDR1 MDHEN and CDR2 SYDVKM. CDR3 length: 16 amino acids. The junction had 8 bases not matched to a gene; V was cut back by 6 bases and J by 0 bases.

The chain has TRBV7-8 and TRBJ2-1; D remains unclear. The V end lost 0 bases, the J end lost 4 bases, and 4 bases lay between the germline ends. The CDR3 is made up of 13 amino acids. Germline V lookup: CDR1 SGHVS, CDR2 FQNEAQ. The CDR3 DNA sequence: TGTGCCAGCAGCTTAGCCCCTTACAATGAGCAGTTCTTC. As protein: CASSLAPYNEQFF.

This clone showed up just a few times. V and J are TRBV19 and TRBJ2-7; no firm D call. With 3 bases removed from V and 0 bases from J, the gap between germline ends came to 9 bases. CDR1 and CDR2 (germline): LNHDA, SQIVND (reference sequence). CDR3 length: 14 amino acids. DNA of the CDR3: TGTGCCAGTAGTATGCGACTGGCCTCCTACGAGCAGTACTTC. This codes for CASSMRLASYEQYF.